The clone carrying this TCR beta chain was detected a few times. This entry belongs to a study of blood T cell repertoires in COVID-19. Study-wide background: From T cells, B-cell-depleted T cells, or PBMCs came the material, which was cDNA or gDNA.

In the authors' workflow: It was from reference gene primer amplification that nucleated cell counts were estimated. Assay used: immunoSEQ multiplex PCR; TCRdb lists only in-frame clones, some missing. V, J and clone size were drawn from that table, and D and trimming were deduced from the DNA. The sample holds hundreds of thousands of clones, roughly 88% seen once. The sequence derives from a woman aged 70-85 years with COVID-19, enrolled during active disease. What was sequenced was peripheral blood.

CDR3 sequence (DNA): TGCGCCAGCAGCCAAGATACGGGGGTAGCGCAGCCCCAGCATTTT. As protein: CASSQDTGVAQPQHF. The chain has TRBV4-3 and TRBJ1-5; weak D call: TRBD1 (5 bases). Trimming left V 0 bases short and J 7 bases short, with 13 bases between. Germline CDR1 and CDR2: LGHNA and YSLEER. This CDR3 is built from 15 residues.